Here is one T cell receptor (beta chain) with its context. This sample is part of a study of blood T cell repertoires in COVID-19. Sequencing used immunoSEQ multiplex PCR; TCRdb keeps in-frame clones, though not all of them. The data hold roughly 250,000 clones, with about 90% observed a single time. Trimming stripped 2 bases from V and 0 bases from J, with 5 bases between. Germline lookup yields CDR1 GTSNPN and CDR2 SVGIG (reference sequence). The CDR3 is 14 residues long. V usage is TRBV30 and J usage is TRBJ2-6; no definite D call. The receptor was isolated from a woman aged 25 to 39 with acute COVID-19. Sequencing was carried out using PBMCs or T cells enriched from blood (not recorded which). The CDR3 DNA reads TGTGCCTGGAGTACACACTCTGGGGCCAACGTCCTGACTTTC. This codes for CAWSTHSGANVLTF.